The entry below gives a single T cell receptor (beta chain) sequence along with its context. Its target is unknown. Per germline, CDR1 DFQATT and CDR2 SNEGSKA (reference sequence). Trimming stripped 5 bases from V and 1 base from J, with 11 bases between. CDR3 length: 13 residues. These data originate in a study of vaccination and CD4 T cells after COVID-19. Study-wide results and caveats: The researchers studied relatively few convalescent patients and omitted early post-infection timepoints.

Noted time point: late sampling 161 to 241 days after vaccination in a few convalescent patients. Treatment denoted: roughly 10-day PBMC culture with coronavirus spike peptide pools or control peptides (ViraFEST assay). Scientists ran DNA taken from cultured CD4+ T cells through the Oncomine TCR Beta short-read assay for sequencing. TCRdb recomputed calls from the PCR reads with MiXCR, one row per CDR3 protein. The sample gives 20,000 to 25,000 distinct CDR3 sequences, around two fifths of which show up once; 25% to 30% is in the top ten. Sequenced here: CD4+ T cells from blood, cultured in vitro, sampled about 7 months after SARS-CoV-2 vaccination. The TCR comes from a human donor who had recovered from COVID-19. This chain uses TRBV20-1 with TRBJ1-1; D gene unclear. The CDR3 sequence: CSAAGVPNTEAFF. CDR3 coding DNA: TGCAGTGCTGCCGGGGTCCCGAACACTGAAGCTTTCTTT.